The next 10 T cell receptor beta chains were all read from a single sample in a study of OX40 agonist ivuxolimab in advanced cancers. Sequencing used immunoSEQ multiplex PCR; TCRdb keeps in-frame clones, though not all of them. The table records 70,000 to 80,000 clones, over 75% of them present only once. The sequencing used CD4+ or CD8+ T cells sorted from blood, collected in a trial of the OX40 agonist ivuxolimab. The receptors were gathered from an adult with an advanced solid tumor such as melanoma, head and neck, liver or kidney cancer.

This chain links TRBV19 with TRBJ2-1; D is perhaps TRBD2 (6 bases). The V and J ends lost 0 bases and 8 bases respectively, with 11 bases between them. Per germline, CDR1 LNHDA and CDR2 SQIVND (reference sequence). The CDR3 runs to 14 residues. CDR3 in DNA: TGTGCCAGTAGTATAGATGGCGGGAAGGATGAGCAGTTCTTC. It is translated as CASSIDGGKDEQFF.

The chain has TRBV7-7 and TRBJ2-5; TRBD2 agrees at 11 bases. V lost 5 bases to trimming and J lost 3 bases; unmatched junction nucleotides: 2. The CDR3 has 14 residues. Germline V gene data show CDR1 as SSHAT and CDR2 as FNYEAQ (reference sequence). The CDR3 reads CASSKTSGKETQYF. CDR3 in DNA: TGTGCCAGCAGCAAGACTAGCGGGAAAGAGACCCAGTACTTC. Based on the CDR3 plus reference TRBV7-7 and TRBJ2-5, the full variable domain is GAGVSQSPRYKVTKRGQDVTLRCDPISSHATLYWYQQALGQGPEFLTYFNYEAQPDKSGLPSDRFSAERPEGSISTLTIQRTEQRDSAMYRCASSKTSGKETQYFGPGTRLLVL.

The chain has TRBV6-1 and TRBJ2-2, with 9 bases fitting TRBD1. Trimming at V came to 3 bases and at J to 7 bases, leaving 9 bases not matched to a gene. The germline V gene has CDR1 MNHNS and CDR2 SASEGT. The length of the CDR3 is 16 residues. For the CDR3, the DNA is TGTGCCAGCAGTGATCTAGGACAGGGGCGAATCGGGGAGCTGTTTTTT. It yields the protein CASSDLGQGRIGELFF.

The CDR3 spells CASSSPGTGDHEQYF. The CDR3 DNA reads as TGTGCCAGCAGTTCCCCGGGGACAGGGGACCACGAGCAGTACTTC. This chain uses TRBV25-1 with TRBJ2-7; 10 bases are a match to TRBD1. Looked up from germline, CDR1 is MGHDK and CDR2 is SYGVNS. Trimming took 5 bases from V and 5 from J; bases not matched to a gene: 9. This CDR3 has 15 amino acids.

The chain employs TRBV10-1 and TRBJ1-2; 9 bases match TRBD1. There are 14 residues in the CDR3. The junction had 9 bases not matched to a gene; V was cut back by 5 bases and J by 8 bases. Per the germline V gene, CDR1 is WNHNN and CDR2 is SYGVQD (reference sequence). CDR3 nucleotides: TGCGCCAGCAGTCCCGGGACAGGGCCCTCCGGCTACACCTTC. Its protein is CASSPGTGPSGYTF.

This clone is a singleton in its sample. The chain employs TRBV12-5 and TRBJ2-5; D not certain. Trimming cost V 1 base and J 1 base, with 13 bases left between them. The CDR3 is 16 residues long. Germline values: CDR1 LGHNT, CDR2 FRNRAP. CDR3 sequence: CASGLGQASLQETQYF. As DNA, the CDR3 is TGTGCTAGTGGTTTGGGTCAAGCGTCACTCCAAGAGACCCAGTACTTC.

The chain joins TRBV4-3 to TRBJ1-2; TRBD1 matches at 7 bases. The ends lost 1 base at V and 10 bases at J; junction bases unmatched: 3. This CDR3 has 12 residues. The germline V gene has CDR1 LGHNA and CDR2 YSLEER. CDR3 nucleotide sequence: TGCGCCAGCAGCCAAGCACAGGGGCCCTACACCTTC. Encoded protein: CASSQAQGPYTF.

The rearrangement joins TRBV10-3 to TRBJ1-2, with 10 bases identical to TRBD1. With 5 bases clipped from V and 2 bases from J, the junction kept 2 bases outside the gene matches. Germline lookup yields CDR1 ENHRY and CDR2 SYGVKD. This CDR3 region has 14 residues. The CDR3 coding sequence is TGTGCCATCAGTCTGGGACAGGGGAACTATGGCTACACCTTC. Encoded protein: CAISLGQGNYGYTF.

The chain is built from TRBV5-4 and TRBJ2-7, with D perhaps assigned TRBD1 or TRBD2 (5 bases each). V lost 1 base to trimming and J lost 1 base, with 12 bases between them. This CDR3 spans 15 amino acids. Germline V lookup: CDR1 SGHNT, CDR2 YYREEE (reference sequence). The CDR3 DNA sequence: TGTGCCAGCAGCTTGCCAGGGACCCAATCCTACGAGCAGTACTTC. Residues: CASSLPGTQSYEQYF.

The chain links TRBV19 to TRBJ2-7; 8 bases map to TRBD1. From germline, CDR1 is LNHDA and CDR2 SQIVND (reference sequence). After removal of 5 bases from V and 3 bases from J, the junction contained 9 bases not matched to a gene. The CDR3 is 15 amino acids. The CDR3 DNA is TGTGCCAGTAGTGAGTCGGGACAGGCGCTCTACGAGCAGTACTTC. Translated, it gives CASSESGQALYEQYF.